The 23 T cell receptor beta chains listed next were all sequenced from one sample in a study of blood T cell repertoires in COVID-19. TCRdb's copy holds only in-frame clones and misses some; the assay was immunoSEQ multiplex PCR. The sample lists some 200,000 clones; 76% were seen once. The sequencing sample was made of peripheral blood. The origin of the receptors is a woman aged 45 to 65 with active or convalescent COVID-19.

The chain couples TRBV12-3 or TRBV12-4 to TRBJ2-7; D not resolved. This CDR3 region has 11 residues. Trimming stripped 3 bases from V and 7 bases from J, with 7 bases between. The CDR3 nucleotides read TGTGCCAGCAGTTTGGAGTGGGAGCAGTACTTC. Its translation: CASSLEWEQYF.

The chain recombines TRBV5-8 with TRBJ2-2, with a tentative D call TRBD1 (5 bases). Germline loops: CDR1 SGHTS, CDR2 YDEGEE. V lost 1 base and J lost 4, with 11 bases in between. The CDR3 contains 15 residues. The CDR3 nucleotides read TGTGCCAGCAGCTTGAGGGGCTTGGTCACCGGGGAGCTGTTTTTT. Its protein is CASSLRGLVTGELFF. Based on the CDR3 plus reference TRBV5-8 and TRBJ2-2, the full variable domain is EAGVTQSPTHLIKTRGQQATLRCSPISGHTSVYWYQQALGLGLQFLLWYDEGEERNRGNFPPRFSGRQFPNYSSELNVNALELEDSALYLCASSLRGLVTGELFFGEGSRLTVL.

The gene calls are TRBV7-2 and TRBJ1-2; 7 bases map to TRBD1. The CDR3 is 14 amino acids. V shed 1 base, J shed 4 bases, and the junction held 3 bases outside the gene matches. CDR1 SGHTA and CDR2 FQGNSA come from the germline V gene. The CDR3 DNA reads TGTGCCAGCAGCTTAGGGGGACAGCCCTATGGCTACACCTTC. Residues: CASSLGGQPYGYTF.

The chain combines TRBV3-1 (or the pseudogene TRBV3-2) with TRBJ2-4; 12 bases align to TRBD2. This CDR3 region has 19 residues. Germline assignment: CDR1 LGHDT and CDR2 YNNKEL (reference sequence). V trimming: 1 base; J trimming: 3 bases; junction bases outside the gene matches: 10. Written as DNA, the CDR3 is TGTGCCAGCAGCCAAGTAACTAGCGGGGGGCCCCCCCACAAAAACATTCAGTACTTC. Translated: CASSQVTSGGPPHKNIQYF.

The chain links TRBV24-1 to TRBJ2-6; 7 positions match TRBD2. CDR3 size: 16 residues. J lost 2 bases, V lost 5 bases, and 5 bases had no gene match. In germline, CDR1 is KGHDR, CDR2 SFDVKD. The CDR3 coding sequence is TGTGCCACCAGTGGTTGGGAGGGAACTGGGGCCAACGTCCTGACTTTC. It translates to CATSGWEGTGANVLTF.

The chain has TRBV21-1 and TRBJ1-4. TRBV21-1 is a pseudogene. The CDR3 has 17 amino acids. CDR3 loop: CASSKRGGKEVAEKLFF. The CDR3 nucleotides read TGTGCCAGCAGCAAACGGGGAGGGAAGGAAGTGGCTGAAAAACTGTTTTTT.

This clone was picked up one time. The chain has TRBV1 and TRBJ1-2; TRBD1 was called by the table and not checked on the DNA. TRBV1 is a known pseudogene. The CDR3 totals 16 residues. Written as DNA, the CDR3 is TGCACCAGCAGCCAAGTACGAGACAATGGTGACCAGGGCTACACCTTC. This codes for CTSSQVRDNGDQGYTF.

The CDR3 loop reads CASQASNYGYTF. The CDR3 DNA reads as TGTGCCAGCCAAGCTAGCAACTATGGCTACACCTTC. V is TRBV28 and J is TRBJ1-2; D unclear. There are 12 residues in the CDR3. V was clipped by 8 bases and J by 2 bases, with 9 bases between them. Germline-derived CDR1 and CDR2 are MDHEN and SYDVKM.

The V and J genes are TRBV2 and TRBJ1-1; D uncertain. The CDR3 consists of 12 residues. Germline assignment: CDR1 SNHLY and CDR2 FYNNEI. Trimming left V 4 bases short and J 7 bases short, with 10 bases between. CDR3 residues: CASSGPGDEAFF. The CDR3 DNA is TGTGCCAGCAGTGGCCCGGGAGATGAAGCTTTCTTT.

The rearrangement joins TRBV3-1 (or the pseudogene TRBV3-2) to TRBJ1-5; D not resolved. Germline loops: CDR1 LGHDT, CDR2 YNNKEL (reference sequence). Trimming left V 5 bases short and J 4 bases short, with 12 bases between. The CDR3 has 14 amino acids. CDR3 region: CASSLSGRNQPQHF. The CDR3 coding sequence is TGTGCCAGCAGCTTATCGGGGAGAAATCAGCCCCAGCATTTT.

To note about this clone: A much larger clone differs from this one at a single base, so this may be a read error. Distinct nucleotide sequences in the sample also encode this CDR3. The J gene is TRBJ2-5, the V gene TRBV5-4, with 8 nucleotides matching TRBD1. In germline, CDR1 is SGHNT, CDR2 YYREEE (reference sequence). The CDR3 is made up of 15 amino acids. The ends lost 2 bases at V and 1 base at J; junction bases unmatched: 4. The CDR3 spells CASSFDRGFQETQYF. In nucleotides, the CDR3 is TGTGCCAGCAGCTTTGACAGGGGCTTCCAAGAGACCCAGTACTTC.

V gene TRBV6-2 or TRBV6-3 combines with J gene TRBJ2-7; D gene uncertain. The length of the CDR3 is 13 residues. V was trimmed by 1 base and J by 4 bases, leaving 8 bases between them. Germline V gene data show CDR1 as MNHEY and CDR2 as SVGEGT. This chain's CDR3 is CASSYFSFYEQYF. The CDR3 nucleotides read TGTGCCAGCAGTTACTTTAGTTTTTACGAGCAGTACTTC.

This chain connects TRBV5-1 to TRBJ2-7, with TRBD1 as a possible D gene (7 bases). Trimming took off 2 bases at V and 4 bases at J, with 13 bases between the two ends. There are 14 residues in the CDR3. Germline V gives CDR1 SGHRS, CDR2 YFSETQ. CDR3 sequence reads: CASSFTGEAYEQYF. CDR3 coding DNA: TGCGCCAGCAGCTTTACAGGGGAGGCGTACGAGCAGTACTTC.

This chain's CDR3 is CASSQLSGNTIYF. In DNA form, the CDR3 reads TGTGCCAGCAGCCAACTCTCTGGAAACACCATATATTTT. The chain uses TRBV14 and TRBJ1-3; no reliable D call. Trimming took off 2 bases at V and 0 bases at J, with 2 bases between the two ends. Germline V gene sequence: CDR1 SGHDN, CDR2 FVKESK. The CDR3 spans 13 residues.

The chain carries TRBV14 and TRBJ2-1; D is uncertain. The CDR3 is made up of 12 amino acids. Trimming took off 1 base at V and 9 bases at J, with 7 bases between the two ends. CDR1 and CDR2 (germline): SGHDN, FVKESK. For the CDR3, the DNA is TGTGCCAGCAGCCAAGTCTGGGCTGAGCAGTTCTTC. Encoded protein: CASSQVWAEQFF.

This clone was detected once. This chain uses TRBV7-6 with TRBJ2-1; 10 positions agree with TRBD2. Trimming at V came to 0 bases and at J to 5 bases, leaving 7 bases not matched to a gene. The germline V gene encodes CDR1 SGHVS and CDR2 FNYEAQ. The CDR3 has 17 residues. DNA of the CDR3: TGTGCCAGCAGCTTAGCGCTAAGGACTAGCGGCAACAATGAGCAGTTCTTC. Residues: CASSLALRTSGNNEQFF.

Only a few counts were recorded for this clone. The chain joins TRBV19 to TRBJ2-7, with TRBD2 as a possible D gene (5 bases). The CDR3 is 10 residues long. V was cut by 8 bases and J by 4 bases, with 6 bases left in between. Germline-derived CDR1 and CDR2 are LNHDA and SQIVND (reference sequence). Here the CDR3 DNA reads TGTGCCAGTGGAGGATACGAGCAGTACTTC. This encodes CASGGYEQYF.

The V and J genes are TRBV5-1 and TRBJ1-2, with D maybe TRBD1 (5 bases). Trimming stripped 0 bases from V and 6 bases from J, with 15 bases between. CDR3 length: 15 residues. Germline loops: CDR1 SGHRS, CDR2 YFSETQ. The chain's CDR3 is CASSLASPGSNGYTF. The CDR3 DNA is TGCGCCAGCAGCTTGGCTTCGCCAGGGTCGAATGGCTACACCTTC.

The chain recombines TRBV5-1 with TRBJ2-2; 8 nucleotides match TRBD1. The CDR3 is 15 amino acids. Germline V gene lookup returns CDR1 SGHRS and CDR2 YFSETQ. Trimming took 1 base from V and 7 from J; bases not matched to a gene: 6. The CDR3 DNA follows: TGCGCCAGCAGCTTGCGGCAGGGGGCCGACGGGGAGCTGTTTTTT. It encodes CASSLRQGADGELFF.

This clone was seen a handful of times. The chain carries TRBV5-5 and TRBJ2-2, with D possibly being TRBD2 (5 bases). V lost 4 bases to trimming and J lost 2 bases, with 9 bases between them. From germline, CDR1 is SGHKS and CDR2 YYEKEE (reference sequence). There are 14 residues in the CDR3. CDR3 sequence reads: CASSPGINTGELFF. In DNA form, the CDR3 reads TGTGCCAGCAGCCCGGGAATTAACACCGGGGAGCTGTTTTTT.

This clone came up many times. The chain links TRBV3-1 (or the pseudogene TRBV3-2) to TRBJ2-1; 7 bases are shared with TRBD2. Looked up from germline, CDR1 is LGHDT and CDR2 is YNNKEL (reference sequence). This CDR3 region has 13 residues. The V gene end was trimmed by 5 bases and the J gene end by 8 bases; junction bases not matched to a gene: 6. The CDR3 region has the DNA TGTGCCAGCAGCTCGGTGGGGAGGGATGAGCAGTTCTTC. Residues: CASSSVGRDEQFF.

This clone was found once. This chain joins TRBV15 and TRBJ2-5; 10 nucleotides agree with TRBD2. The CDR3 has 16 amino acids. The germline V gene encodes CDR1 LNHNV and CDR2 YYDKDF (reference sequence). V lost 0 bases to trimming and J lost 1 base; unmatched junction nucleotides: 2. The CDR3 sequence is CATSRESSGSQETQYF. CDR3 nucleotide sequence: TGTGCCACCAGCAGAGAATCTAGCGGGAGCCAAGAGACCCAGTACTTC.

This clone was seen only once. The chain employs TRBV24-1 and TRBJ2-1; D may be TRBD1 (8 bases). The V and J ends lost 4 bases and 2 bases respectively, with 14 bases between them. This CDR3 is built from 16 residues. Germline-derived CDR1 and CDR2 are KGHDR and SFDVKD. The CDR3 loop reads CATSDRTGGAYNEQFF. DNA of the CDR3: TGTGCCACCAGTGACCGAACAGGGGGGGCCTACAATGAGCAGTTCTTC.